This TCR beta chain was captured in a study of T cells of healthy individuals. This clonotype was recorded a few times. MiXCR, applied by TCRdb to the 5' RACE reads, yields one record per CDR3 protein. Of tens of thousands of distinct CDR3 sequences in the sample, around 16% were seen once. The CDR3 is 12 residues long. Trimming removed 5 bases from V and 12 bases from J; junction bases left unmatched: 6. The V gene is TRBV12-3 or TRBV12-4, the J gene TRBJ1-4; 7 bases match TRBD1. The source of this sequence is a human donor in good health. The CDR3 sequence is CASSRRQGQLFF. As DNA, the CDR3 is TGTGCCAGCAGTCGACGACAGGGCCAACTGTTTTTT.